This T cell receptor beta chain was sequenced during a study of blood T cell repertoires in COVID-19 (TCRdb year 2020). Broadly, across the study: Samples covering the acute and convalescent phases of COVID-19 were provided by collaborators in the United States, Italy and Spain. Sample metadata almost always included a de-identified subject ID, COVID-19 status, age in years and sex. A freely available public database, intended as a resource for researchers studying the immune response to SARS-CoV-2, is where the repertoires were released. Samples were obtained from the ongoing ImmuneRACE study (first 160 participants) and from roughly 1,300 subjects provided by 6 global collaborators. Subjects who had been exposed to COVID-19, were actively infected with it, or had recovered from it provided the deeply sampled blood TCRbeta repertoires that made up the dataset. The material from the prospective study consisted of cDNA or gDNA derived from T cells, B-cell-depleted T cells, or PBMCs. Where available, HLA class I and class II types were obtained from metadata supplied by the sample provider rather than from assay-based typing.

V is trimmed back by 4 bases and J by 3 bases, and the junction contains 7 bases that no gene match accounts for. For CDR1 and CDR2, the germline V gene lists KGHSH and LQKENI. From cysteine to phenylalanine, the CDR3 is 15 amino acids long. The sequence is cut down to CDR3 DNA, 45 bases in frame from base 1. Collaborating institutions collected whole blood in K2EDTA tubes following their own protocols. For TCRbeta analysis, collaborators shipped samples as frozen whole blood, isolated PBMCs, or DNA extracted from either of those sample types. In this sample, this clone turned up once. No cognate antigen has been identified for it. The input lacks base qualities; no much larger clone sits a single base away. TCRbeta CDR3 regions were amplified from genomic DNA by means of the immunoSEQ Assay, a bias-controlled multiplex PCR. The published analysis was carried out like this. Within the assay, amplification of reference gene primers was used to estimate how many nucleated cells each sample contained. To quantify the absolute abundance of each unique TCRbeta CDR3 rearrangement, sequence reads were collapsed and filtered. For each sample, productive Simpson clonality was calculated as the square root of Simpson's diversity index over productive rearrangements. Entries here come from immuneACCESS through TCRdb and include only in-frame sequences with V and J called. Some clones fail to appear in such tables; in the studies checked, an unresolved V gene covers under half of the shortfall, and the cause of the remainder is unknown. Clone size and V and J calls were adopted from that table, with D and trimming inferred from the DNA. The table for this sample lists about 130,000 clones; about 81% of them were counted only once. The top ten constitute 3.5% to 4% of the sample.

The paper as a whole reports these results and caveats: Clinical and demographic metadata were provided uncurated, with the amount varying by source and participant.

The sequence came from a woman aged 45-60 years with acute or convalescent COVID-19. Recombination linked TRBV18 to TRBJ1-1, and 8 junction bases match TRBD1. What was sequenced was peripheral blood. Here the CDR3 is given as CASSLGQGGYTEAFF. The DNA reads as follows: TGTGCCAGCTCACTAGGACAGGGTGGGTACACTGAAGCTTTCTTT.